Listed below are T cell receptor beta chains from one sample, sequenced in a study of cytomegalovirus exposure and HLA in healthy donors. The protocol was immunoSEQ multiplex PCR, while the TCRdb copy is restricted to in-frame clones and leaves out a portion. The sample has some 120,000 clones. Material: PBMCs. These TCRs come from a woman aged 55 to 70 in good health and CMV-seronegative. The CDR3 runs from the conserved cysteine through the conserved F or W. The order of the fields is D gene, V gene, J gene, CDR3 protein, CDR3 DNA. The D gene is left open where the match is weak.

d_call: -
v_call: TRBV21-1
j_call: TRBJ1-2
cdr3_aa: CASSKLVGDGGYTF
cdr3_nt: TGTGCCAGCAGCAAATTAGTAGGGGATGGTGGCTACACCTTC

d_call: -
v_call: TRBV15
j_call: TRBJ2-1
cdr3_aa: CATSRDLASAAYNEQFF
cdr3_nt: TGTGCCACCAGCAGAGATCTGGCTAGCGCGGCCTACAATGAGCAGTTCTTC

d_call: TRBD1
v_call: TRBV6-5
j_call: TRBJ1-4
cdr3_aa: CASSTGTARNEKLFF
cdr3_nt: TGTGCCAGCAGTACCGGGACAGCGCGTAATGAAAAACTGTTTTTT

d_call: TRBD1
v_call: TRBV28
j_call: TRBJ1-1
cdr3_aa: CASSFRGPGTEAFF
cdr3_nt: TGTGCCAGCAGTTTCAGGGGGCCTGGCACTGAAGCTTTCTTT

d_call: TRBD1
v_call: TRBV28
j_call: TRBJ1-1
cdr3_aa: CASNHPPGTGGVITEAFF
cdr3_nt: TGTGCCAGCAACCATCCTCCCGGGACAGGGGGTGTTATCACTGAAGCTTTCTTT

d_call: -
v_call: TRBV7-9
j_call: TRBJ2-2
cdr3_aa: CASTTRGGVELNTGELFF
cdr3_nt: TGTGCCAGCACCACAAGGGGTGGGGTTGAACTGAACACCGGGGAGCTGTTTTTT

d_call: -
v_call: TRBV7-2
j_call: TRBJ1-2
cdr3_aa: CASSSPMGGGYTF
cdr3_nt: TGTGCCAGCAGCTCCCCCATGGGGGGTGGCTACACCTTC

d_call: -
v_call: TRBV25-1
j_call: TRBJ2-7
cdr3_aa: CASSETSFTYEQYF
cdr3_nt: TGTGCCAGCAGTGAGACTAGTTTCACCTACGAGCAGTACTTC

d_call: TRBD2
v_call: TRBV10-3
j_call: TRBJ2-3
cdr3_aa: CAISTSGGFATSTDTQYF
cdr3_nt: TGTGCCATCAGTACTAGCGGGGGATTTGCTACTAGCACAGATACGCAGTATTTT

d_call: TRBD1
v_call: TRBV10-3
j_call: TRBJ2-7
cdr3_aa: CAISGQGYEQYF
cdr3_nt: TGTGCCATCAGTGGACAGGGGTACGAGCAGTACTTC

d_call: -
v_call: TRBV2
j_call: TRBJ2-5
cdr3_aa: CASIGGGQNGETQYF
cdr3_nt: TGTGCCAGCATTGGGGGCGGTCAGAATGGAGAGACCCAGTACTTC

d_call: TRBD1
v_call: TRBV11-2
j_call: TRBJ1-2
cdr3_aa: CASSLRTGVCYTF
cdr3_nt: TGTGCCAGCAGCCTCCGGACAGGGGTCTGCTACACCTTC

d_call: -
v_call: TRBV5-6
j_call: TRBJ1-5
cdr3_aa: CASSLAGQYNQPQHF
cdr3_nt: TGTGCCAGCAGCTTGGCAGGGCAGTACAATCAGCCCCAGCATTTT

d_call: TRBD1
v_call: TRBV5-1
j_call: TRBJ2-3
cdr3_aa: CASSRGQGSTDTQYF
cdr3_nt: TGCGCCAGCAGCCGCGGACAGGGGAGCACAGATACGCAGTATTTT

d_call: TRBD2
v_call: TRBV18
j_call: TRBJ2-5
cdr3_aa: CASSPLADRETQYF
cdr3_nt: TGTGCCAGCTCACCCCTAGCGGATCGGGAGACCCAGTACTTC

d_call: TRBD2
v_call: TRBV6-6
j_call: TRBJ2-7
cdr3_aa: CASRLAGSSYEQYF
cdr3_nt: TGTGCCAGCAGACTAGCGGGATCGTCCTACGAGCAGTACTTC

d_call: -
v_call: TRBV9
j_call: TRBJ2-7
cdr3_aa: CASSVGQTYEQYF
cdr3_nt: TGTGCCAGCAGCGTTGGACAGACCTACGAGCAGTACTTC